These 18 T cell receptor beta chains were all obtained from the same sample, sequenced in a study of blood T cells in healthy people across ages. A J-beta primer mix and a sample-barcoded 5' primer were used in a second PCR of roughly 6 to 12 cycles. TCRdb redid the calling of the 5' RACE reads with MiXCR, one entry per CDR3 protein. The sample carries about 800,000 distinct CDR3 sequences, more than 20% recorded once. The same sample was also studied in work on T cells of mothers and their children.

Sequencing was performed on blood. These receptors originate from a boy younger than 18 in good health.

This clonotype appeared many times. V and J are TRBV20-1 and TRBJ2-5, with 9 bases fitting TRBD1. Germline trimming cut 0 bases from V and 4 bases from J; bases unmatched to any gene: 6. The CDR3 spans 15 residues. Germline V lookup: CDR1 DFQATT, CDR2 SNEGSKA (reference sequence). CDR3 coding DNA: TGCAGTGCTAGAGATTCCGGACAGGGGAGAGAGACCCAGTACTTC. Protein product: CSARDSGQGRETQYF.

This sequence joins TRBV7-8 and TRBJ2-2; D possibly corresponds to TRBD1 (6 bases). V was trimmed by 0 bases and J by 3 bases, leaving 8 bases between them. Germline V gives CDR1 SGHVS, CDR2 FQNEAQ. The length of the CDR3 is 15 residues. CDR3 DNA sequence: TGTGCCAGCAGCTTAGCATGGACAGACACCGGGGAGCTGTTTTTT. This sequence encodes CASSLAWTDTGELFF. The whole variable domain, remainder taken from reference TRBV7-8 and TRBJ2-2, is GAGVSQSPRYKVAKRGQDVALRCDPISGHVSLFWYQQALGQGPEFLTYFQNEAQLDKSGLPSDRFFAERPEGSVSTLKIQRTQQEDSAVYLCASSLAWTDTGELFFGEGSRLTVL.

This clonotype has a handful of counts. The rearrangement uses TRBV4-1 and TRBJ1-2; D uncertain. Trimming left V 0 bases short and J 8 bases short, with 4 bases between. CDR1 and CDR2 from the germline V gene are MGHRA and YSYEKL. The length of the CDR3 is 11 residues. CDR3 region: CASSQDKGYTF. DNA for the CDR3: TGCGCCAGCAGCCAAGATAAGGGCTACACCTTC.

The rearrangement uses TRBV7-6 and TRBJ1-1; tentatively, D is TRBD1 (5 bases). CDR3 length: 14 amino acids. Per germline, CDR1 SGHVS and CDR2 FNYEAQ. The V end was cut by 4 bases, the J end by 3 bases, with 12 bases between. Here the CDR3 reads CASSWGGGDTEAFF. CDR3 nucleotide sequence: TGTGCCAGCAGCTGGGGCGGGGGTGACACTGAAGCTTTCTTT.

The CDR3 protein is CASSQDELTKNIQYF. CDR3 in DNA: TGTGCCAGCAGCCAAGATGAACTAACCAAAAACATTCAGTACTTC. The chain joins TRBV4-2 to TRBJ2-4; D call uncertain. Germline V CDR1 and CDR2: LGHNA, YNFKEQ. CDR3 length: 15 amino acids. V was shortened by 0 bases and J by 2 bases, with 8 bases between the two germline ends.

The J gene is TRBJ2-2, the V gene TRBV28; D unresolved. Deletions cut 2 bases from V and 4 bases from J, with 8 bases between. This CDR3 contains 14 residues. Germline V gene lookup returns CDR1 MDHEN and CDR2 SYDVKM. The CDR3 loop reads CASSLVGITGELFF. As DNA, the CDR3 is TGTGCCAGCAGTTTAGTGGGAATCACCGGGGAGCTGTTTTTT.

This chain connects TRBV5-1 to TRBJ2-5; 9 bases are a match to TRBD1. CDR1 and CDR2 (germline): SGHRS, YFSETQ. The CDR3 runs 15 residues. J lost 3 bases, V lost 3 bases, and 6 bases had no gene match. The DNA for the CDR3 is TGCGCCAGCAGCTCGCCGGGACAGGGAAAAGAGACCCAGTACTTC. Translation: CASSSPGQGKETQYF.

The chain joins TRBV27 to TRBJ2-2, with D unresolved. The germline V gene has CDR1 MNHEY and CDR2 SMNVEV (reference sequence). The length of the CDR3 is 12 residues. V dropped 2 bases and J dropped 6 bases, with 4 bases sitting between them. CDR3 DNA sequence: TGTGCCAGCAGTTTAATTTCCGGGGAGCTGTTTTTT. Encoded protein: CASSLISGELFF.

The CDR3 here is CASSYRDTRSYEQYF. CDR3 DNA: TGTGCCAGCAGCTACCGGGACACCCGCTCCTACGAGCAGTACTTC. This rearrangement joins TRBV6-2 or TRBV6-3 to TRBJ2-7; possibly TRBD1 for D (6 bases). This CDR3 region has 15 residues. V was cut by 6 bases and J by 0 bases, with 15 bases left in between. Germline V gene data show CDR1 as MNHEY and CDR2 as SVGEGT.

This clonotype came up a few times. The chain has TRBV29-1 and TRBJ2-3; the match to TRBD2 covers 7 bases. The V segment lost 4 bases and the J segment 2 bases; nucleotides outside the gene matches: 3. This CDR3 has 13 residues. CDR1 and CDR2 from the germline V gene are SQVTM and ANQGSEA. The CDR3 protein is CSVALALTDTQYF. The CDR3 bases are TGCAGCGTTGCACTAGCGCTCACAGATACGCAGTATTTT.

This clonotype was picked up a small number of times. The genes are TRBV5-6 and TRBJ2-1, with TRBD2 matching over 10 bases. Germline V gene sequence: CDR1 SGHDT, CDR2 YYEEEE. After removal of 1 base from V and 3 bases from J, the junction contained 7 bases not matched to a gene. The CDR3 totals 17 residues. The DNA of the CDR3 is TGTGCCAGCAGCTTGCCCCAGCGGGGGGGATTCTACAATGAGCAGTTCTTC. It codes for CASSLPQRGGFYNEQFF.

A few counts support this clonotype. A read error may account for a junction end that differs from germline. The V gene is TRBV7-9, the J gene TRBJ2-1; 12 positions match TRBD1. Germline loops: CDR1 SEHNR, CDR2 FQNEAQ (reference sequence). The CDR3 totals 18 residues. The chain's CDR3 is CAGSWPRDRGQSDNEQFF. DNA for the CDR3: TGTGCCGGCAGCTGGCCCCGGGACAGGGGGCAGTCGGACAATGAGCAGTTCTTC.

The CDR3 coding sequence is TGTGCCGGGGGGGGAAATGGTTCACCCCTCCACTTT. Protein: CAGGGNGSPLHF. The V and J genes are TRBV28 and TRBJ1-6, with D maybe TRBD1 (5 bases). V lost 11 bases to trimming and J lost 9 bases, with 14 bases between them. Germline assignment: CDR1 MDHEN and CDR2 SYDVKM. The CDR3 is 12 residues long.

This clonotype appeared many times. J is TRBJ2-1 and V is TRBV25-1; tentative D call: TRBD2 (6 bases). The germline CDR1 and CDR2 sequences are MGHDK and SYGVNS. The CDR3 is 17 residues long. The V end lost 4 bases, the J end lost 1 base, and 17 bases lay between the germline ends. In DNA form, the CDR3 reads TGTGCCAGCAGTGGAACCCTCGAACGGGAGTCCTACAATGAGCAGTTCTTC. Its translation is CASSGTLERESYNEQFF.

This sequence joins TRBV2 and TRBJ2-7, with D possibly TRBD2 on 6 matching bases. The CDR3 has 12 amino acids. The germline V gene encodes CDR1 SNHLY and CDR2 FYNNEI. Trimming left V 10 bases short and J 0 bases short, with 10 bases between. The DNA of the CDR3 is TGTGCCACCACGGGGGACTCCTACGAGCAGTACTTC. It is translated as CATTGDSYEQYF.

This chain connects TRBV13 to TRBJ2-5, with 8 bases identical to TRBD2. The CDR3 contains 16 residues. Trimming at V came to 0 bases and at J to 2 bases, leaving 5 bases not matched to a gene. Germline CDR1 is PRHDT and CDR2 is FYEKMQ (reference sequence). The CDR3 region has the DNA TGTGCCAGCAGCTTAGGCCAGCGGGAGAGACAAGAGACCCAGTACTTC. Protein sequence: CASSLGQRERQETQYF.

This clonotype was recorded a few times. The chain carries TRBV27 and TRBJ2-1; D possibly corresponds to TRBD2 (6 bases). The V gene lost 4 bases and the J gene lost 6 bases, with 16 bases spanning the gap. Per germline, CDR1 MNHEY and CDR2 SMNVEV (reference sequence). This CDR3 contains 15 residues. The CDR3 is CASSSQGLGGNEQFF. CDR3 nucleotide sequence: TGTGCCAGCAGTTCCCAGGGCTTGGGGGGCAATGAGCAGTTCTTC.

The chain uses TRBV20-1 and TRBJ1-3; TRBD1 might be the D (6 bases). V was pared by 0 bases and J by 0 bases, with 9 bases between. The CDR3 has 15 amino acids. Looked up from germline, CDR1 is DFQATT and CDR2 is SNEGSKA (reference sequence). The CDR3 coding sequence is TGCAGTGCTAGAGATGTACAGGGCTCTGGAAACACCATATATTTT. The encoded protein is CSARDVQGSGNTIYF.